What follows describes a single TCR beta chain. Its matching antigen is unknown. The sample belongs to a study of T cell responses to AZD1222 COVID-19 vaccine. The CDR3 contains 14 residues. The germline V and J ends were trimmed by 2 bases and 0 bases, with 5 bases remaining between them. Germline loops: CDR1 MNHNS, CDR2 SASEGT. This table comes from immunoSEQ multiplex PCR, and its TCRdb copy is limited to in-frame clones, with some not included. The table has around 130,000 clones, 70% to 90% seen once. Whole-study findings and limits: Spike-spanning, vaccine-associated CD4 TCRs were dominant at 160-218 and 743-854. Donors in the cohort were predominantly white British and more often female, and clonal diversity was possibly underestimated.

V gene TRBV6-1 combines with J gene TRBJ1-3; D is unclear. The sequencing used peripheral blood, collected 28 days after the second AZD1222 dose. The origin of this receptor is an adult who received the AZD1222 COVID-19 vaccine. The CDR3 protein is CASSEWASGNTIYF. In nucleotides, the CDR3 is TGTGCCAGCAGTGAATGGGCCTCTGGAAACACCATATATTTT.